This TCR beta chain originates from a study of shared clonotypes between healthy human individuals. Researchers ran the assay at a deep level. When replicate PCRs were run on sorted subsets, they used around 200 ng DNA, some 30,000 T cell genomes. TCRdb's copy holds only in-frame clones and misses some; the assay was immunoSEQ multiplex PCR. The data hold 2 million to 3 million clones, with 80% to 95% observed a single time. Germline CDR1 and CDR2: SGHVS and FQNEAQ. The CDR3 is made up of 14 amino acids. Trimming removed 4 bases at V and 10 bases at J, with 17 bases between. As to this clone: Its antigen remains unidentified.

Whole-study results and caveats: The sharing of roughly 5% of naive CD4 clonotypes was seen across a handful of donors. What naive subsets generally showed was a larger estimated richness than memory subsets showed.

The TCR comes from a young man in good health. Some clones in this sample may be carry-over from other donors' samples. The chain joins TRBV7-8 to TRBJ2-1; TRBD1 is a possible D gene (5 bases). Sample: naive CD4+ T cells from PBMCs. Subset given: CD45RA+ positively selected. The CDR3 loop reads CASSYRRDIGEQFF. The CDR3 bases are TGTGCCAGCAGCTACAGGCGTGACATAGGCGAGCAGTTCTTC.